Listed below are T cell receptor beta chains from one sample, sequenced in a study of neurological immune-mediated disorders. TCRdb passed the 5' RACE reads through MiXCR, listing each CDR3 protein once. The repertoire holds some 55,000 distinct CDR3 sequences, with approximately 9.2% as singletons. Input material: PBMCs. Source of these receptors: a woman between 40 and 50 years old in good health. Both conserved end residues are part of each CDR3. Fields, in order: V gene, D gene, clone size, J gene, CDR3 protein, CDR3 DNA. The D gene is left open where the match is weak. Expanded clones get a size class; other rows say once, few or many, or leave the size out.

v_call: TRBV6-1
d_call: -
clone_size: few
j_call: TRBJ2-2
cdr3_aa: CASSEELVPGELFF
cdr3_nt: TGTGCCAGCAGTGAAGAACTAGTTCCCGGGGAGCTGTTTTTT

v_call: TRBV20-1
d_call: -
clone_size: -
j_call: TRBJ2-7
cdr3_aa: CSARGPEGFYEQYF
cdr3_nt: TGCAGTGCTAGGGGACCGGAGGGGTTTTACGAGCAGTACTTC

v_call: TRBV6-4
d_call: -
clone_size: many
j_call: TRBJ1-5
cdr3_aa: CASSVLSGQPQHF
cdr3_nt: TGTGCCAGCAGTGTCTTGTCTGGTCAGCCCCAGCATTTT

v_call: TRBV25-1
d_call: -
clone_size: many
j_call: TRBJ2-7
cdr3_aa: CASSATWDYEQYF
cdr3_nt: TGTGCCAGCAGTGCTACTTGGGACTACGAGCAGTACTTC

v_call: TRBV7-2
d_call: -
clone_size: many
j_call: TRBJ1-5
cdr3_aa: CASSFSWGGSQPQHF
cdr3_nt: TGTGCCAGCAGCTTTTCTTGGGGGGGAAGTCAGCCCCAGCATTTT

v_call: TRBV20-1
d_call: -
clone_size: many
j_call: TRBJ2-1
cdr3_aa: CSARDSGTANNEQFF
cdr3_nt: TGCAGTGCTAGAGACAGCGGGACAGCGAACAATGAGCAGTTCTTC

v_call: TRBV5-1
d_call: -
clone_size: many
j_call: TRBJ1-1
cdr3_aa: CASSYADTEAFF
cdr3_nt: TGCGCCAGCAGCTACGCCGACACTGAAGCTTTCTTT

v_call: TRBV27
d_call: TRBD1
clone_size: many
j_call: TRBJ1-5
cdr3_aa: CASSYYSGGQGASQPQHF
cdr3_nt: TGTGCCAGCAGTTACTATTCGGGGGGACAGGGGGCGAGTCAGCCCCAGCATTTT

v_call: TRBV4-1
d_call: TRBD1
clone_size: many
j_call: TRBJ1-6
cdr3_aa: CASSRGQGPNSPLHF
cdr3_nt: TGCGCCAGCAGCCGCGGACAGGGACCTAATTCACCCCTCCACTTT

v_call: TRBV5-1
d_call: -
clone_size: once
j_call: TRBJ2-3
cdr3_aa: CASSLDWSADTQYF
cdr3_nt: TGCGCCAGCAGCTTGGACTGGAGTGCAGATACGCAGTATTTT

v_call: TRBV9
d_call: TRBD2
clone_size: many
j_call: TRBJ2-3
cdr3_aa: CASTTMAGGRDTQYF
cdr3_nt: TGTGCCAGCACCACTATGGCGGGAGGTCGAGATACGCAGTATTTT

v_call: TRBV20-1
d_call: -
clone_size: many
j_call: TRBJ2-2
cdr3_aa: CSARDLGRDTGELFF
cdr3_nt: TGCAGTGCTAGAGATCTTGGTCGAGACACCGGGGAGCTGTTTTTT

v_call: TRBV5-1
d_call: -
clone_size: many
j_call: TRBJ2-1
cdr3_aa: CASRATTYNEQFF
cdr3_nt: TGCGCCAGCAGAGCGACTACCTACAATGAGCAGTTCTTC

v_call: TRBV5-1
d_call: TRBD2
clone_size: many
j_call: TRBJ2-7
cdr3_aa: CASSLRTSPPPYEQYF
cdr3_nt: TGCGCCAGCAGCCTAAGGACTAGCCCTCCACCCTACGAGCAGTACTTC

v_call: TRBV20-1
d_call: -
clone_size: many
j_call: TRBJ2-4
cdr3_aa: CSARGNDAKNIQYF
cdr3_nt: TGCAGTGCTAGGGGGAATGATGCCAAAAACATTCAGTACTTC